The source of this T cell receptor (beta chain) is a study of blood T cell repertoires in COVID-19. Looking at the study overall: From the United States, Italy and Spain came samples of acute and convalescent COVID-19. From T cells, B-cell-depleted T cells, or PBMCs came the material, which was cDNA or gDNA.

Per the original data handling: From reference gene primer amplification, estimates of nucleated cell counts were derived. Assay used: immunoSEQ multiplex PCR; TCRdb lists only in-frame clones, some missing. V, J and clone size reflect that table, while D and trimming were determined from the DNA. In the table there are roughly 100,000 clones, approximately 82% of which are singletons. With V trimmed by 3 bases and J by 7 bases, 3 bases remained unmatched. Germline V gene lookup returns CDR1 LNHDA and CDR2 SQIVND (reference sequence). This CDR3 contains 14 residues. This sequence joins TRBV19 and TRBJ1-6, with TRBD1 matching over 7 bases. This TCR was recovered from a woman older than 75 with acute or convalescent COVID-19. Material for sequencing was peripheral blood. The CDR3, as DNA: TGTGCCAGTAGTATCCAGGGGGAAAATTCACCCCTCCACTTT. It specifies CASSIQGENSPLHF.